Here is one TCR beta chain with its context. TCRdb keeps only in-frame clones here, not all; method: immunoSEQ multiplex PCR. The table includes 600,000 to 750,000 clones, 90% detected once. This entry belongs to a study of shared clonotypes between healthy human individuals. V lost 5 bases and J 0 bases, leaving 5 bases between the germline ends. Germline V CDR1 and CDR2: SEHNR, FQNEAQ (reference sequence). The CDR3 has 12 residues. The sequencing input was memory CD8+ T cells from PBMCs. As for subset: CD45RO+ cells pooled with CCR7-negative TemRA cells. The chain is built from TRBV7-9 and TRBJ2-7; D ambiguous. This TCR derives from a young man in good health. Some clones in this sample may be carry-over from other donors' samples. In DNA, the CDR3 is TGTGCCAGCAGCGCCCTCTCCTACGAGCAGTACTTC. Its translation is CASSALSYEQYF.